These 23 T cell receptor beta chains were all obtained from the same sample, sequenced in a study of identifying expanded T cells in peripheral blood. Generated by immunoSEQ multiplex PCR, the TCRdb table keeps only in-frame clones and is missing some. The table includes about 100,000 clones, 80% to 90% detected once. The sequencing sample was made of blood. These receptors came from a person aged 18-70 years in good health.

J is TRBJ2-2 and V is TRBV7-3, with 8 bases lining up with TRBD1. Germline CDR1 is SGHTA and CDR2 is FQGTGA. The CDR3 has 16 residues. Unmatched junction bases numbered 6, after V lost 5 bases and J lost 1 base. The CDR3 reads CASSLFGTGNTGELFF. The CDR3, as DNA: TGTGCCAGCAGCCTCTTCGGGACAGGGAACACCGGGGAGCTGTTTTTT. Drawing the rest from reference TRBV7-3 and TRBJ2-2, the complete variable domain is GAGVSQTPSNKVTEKGKYVELRCDPISGHTALYWYRQSLGQGPEFLIYFQGTGAADDSGLPNDRFFAVRPEGSVSTLKIQRTERGDSAVYLCASSLFGTGNTGELFFGEGSRLTVL.

The chain joins TRBV6-4 to TRBJ2-1, with D possibly being TRBD2 (5 bases). Germline CDR1 MRHNA, CDR2 SNTAGT. This CDR3 contains 14 residues. V gave up 0 bases and J gave up 7 bases, with 10 bases separating them. CDR3 in amino acids: CASSDSRVLNEQFF. CDR3 sequence (DNA): TGTGCCAGCAGTGACTCGAGGGTGCTGAATGAGCAGTTCTTC.

This clone was picked up one time. The chain has TRBV6-5 and TRBJ1-1; D not certain. V shed 2 bases and J shed 7 bases, with 8 bases lying between them. The CDR3 is 12 residues long. Germline V lookup: CDR1 MNHEY, CDR2 SVGAGI. The CDR3 sequence: CASSYGSGEAFF. CDR3 bases: TGTGCCAGCAGTTACGGCTCGGGTGAAGCTTTCTTT.

J is TRBJ2-5 and V is TRBV19; 10 nucleotides agree with TRBD2. Germline loops: CDR1 LNHDA, CDR2 SQIVND (reference sequence). The J segment lost 2 bases and the V segment lost 9 bases, leaving 9 bases of the junction unmatched. CDR3 length equals 15 residues. CDR3 nucleotide sequence: TGTGCCAGCCGCATAGCGGGGGGATTTCAAGAGACCCAGTACTTC. Translation gives CASRIAGGFQETQYF.

The chain has TRBV2 and TRBJ2-1; TRBD2 matches 10 bases. V was clipped by 4 bases and J by 7 bases; unmatched bases: 7. Germline CDR1 reads SNHLY; CDR2 reads FYNNEI. The CDR3 length is 15 residues. Written as DNA, the CDR3 is TGTGCCAGCAGTGTCGGAAGCGGGAGGGGGAATGAGCAGTTCTTC. Translation gives CASSVGSGRGNEQFF.

The chain links TRBV19 to TRBJ2-1, with TRBD2 matching over 12 bases. In germline, CDR1 is LNHDA, CDR2 SQIVND (reference sequence). This CDR3 spans 15 amino acids. V lost 6 bases to trimming and J lost 9 bases; unmatched junction nucleotides: 9. The CDR3 coding sequence is TGTGCCAGTAGCCGGCCGCCTAGCGGGAGGGGTGAGCAGTTCTTC. Its protein is CASSRPPSGRGEQFF. Drawing the rest from reference TRBV19 and TRBJ2-1, the complete variable domain is DGGITQSPKYLFRKEGQNVTLSCEQNLNHDAMYWYRQDPGQGLRLIYYSQIVNDFQKGDIAEGYSVSREKKESFPLTVTSAQKNPTAFYLCASSRPPSGRGEQFFGPGTRLTVL.

This chain joins TRBV9 and TRBJ1-2; tentative D call: TRBD1 (6 bases). Germline V CDR1 and CDR2: SGDLS, YYNGEE. The CDR3 is 15 amino acids. With 4 bases removed from V and 1 base from J, the gap between germline ends came to 14 bases. This CDR3 is CASSPPGTNNYGYTF. The CDR3 coding sequence is TGTGCCAGCAGCCCCCCCGGGACAAATAACTATGGCTACACCTTC.

The CDR3 coding sequence is TGTGCCAGCAGCCCAGGGGGCGGCTATGGCTACACCTTC. Translating it yields CASSPGGGYGYTF. The chain recombines TRBV7-3 with TRBJ1-2; 8 nucleotides agree with TRBD1. This CDR3 spans 13 amino acids. In germline, CDR1 is SGHTA, CDR2 FQGTGA. V lost 5 bases and J lost 4; bases outside the gene matches: 3.

CDR3 sequence (DNA): TGTGCCAGTAGTATAGTAGCGGGGGACAGCCTCTACGAGCAGTACTTC. Translation: CASSIVAGDSLYEQYF. The rearrangement joins TRBV19 to TRBJ2-7; 9 bases are a match to TRBD2. CDR1 LNHDA and CDR2 SQIVND come from the germline V gene (reference sequence). The ends lost 1 base at V and 3 bases at J; junction bases unmatched: 7. The CDR3 sequence is 16 residues long.

The V gene is TRBV13, the J gene TRBJ2-7; 10 bases line up with TRBD1. V shed 4 bases, J shed 3 bases, and the junction held 6 bases outside the gene matches. Germline assignment: CDR1 PRHDT and CDR2 FYEKMQ (reference sequence). The CDR3 has 15 residues. CDR3: CASSSRDRGVYEQYF. The DNA for the CDR3 is TGTGCCAGCAGCTCCCGGGACAGGGGTGTCTACGAGCAGTACTTC. Complete variable domain (other parts from reference TRBV13 and TRBJ2-7): AAGVIQSPRHLIKEKRETATLKCYPIPRHDTVYWYQQGPGQDPQFLISFYEKMQSDKGSIPDRFSAQQFSDYHSELNMSSLELGDSALYFCASSSRDRGVYEQYFGPGTRLTVT.

The CDR3 sequence: CASSLASGSPLHF. The CDR3 DNA is TGTGCCAGCAGCTTAGCGTCCGGGTCACCCCTCCACTTT. The chain carries TRBV7-9 and TRBJ1-6; D is unclear. The CDR3 runs 13 residues. V was cut by 0 bases and J by 10 bases, with 7 bases left in between. Per germline, CDR1 SEHNR and CDR2 FQNEAQ (reference sequence). Based on the CDR3 plus reference TRBV7-9 and TRBJ1-6, the full variable domain is DTGVSQNPRHKITKRGQNVTFRCDPISEHNRLYWYRQTLGQGPEFLTYFQNEAQLEKSRLLSDRFSAERPKGSFSTLEIQRTEQGDSAMYLCASSLASGSPLHFGNGTRLTVT.

V and J are TRBV19 and TRBJ1-6; the match to TRBD1 covers 9 bases. Germline V gives CDR1 LNHDA, CDR2 SQIVND (reference sequence). The junction had 7 bases not matched to a gene; V was cut back by 6 bases and J by 10 bases. The CDR3 has 14 residues. CDR3 sequence: CASSPGTGNSPLHF. CDR3 DNA sequence: TGTGCCAGTAGCCCCGGGACAGGGAACTCACCCCTCCACTTT.

This clone was counted a single time. The chain joins TRBV30 to TRBJ1-2; tentatively, D is TRBD1 (5 bases). Trimming removed 0 bases at V and 8 bases at J, with 13 bases between. The germline V gene has CDR1 GTSNPN and CDR2 SVGIG (reference sequence). The CDR3 is made up of 13 amino acids. The CDR3 nucleotides are TGTGCCTGGAGTGTACGCAGGGCTGGCGGCTACACCTTC. Protein: CAWSVRRAGGYTF.

V gene TRBV7-9 combines with J gene TRBJ2-5; 8 nucleotides match TRBD2. CDR3 length equals 17 residues. CDR1 and CDR2 (germline): SEHNR, FQNEAQ (reference sequence). After removal of 1 base from V and 5 bases from J, the junction contained 12 bases not matched to a gene. The CDR3 sequence: CASSLVLAGIFGETQYF. For the CDR3, the DNA is TGTGCCAGCAGCTTAGTGCTAGCGGGTATATTCGGGGAGACCCAGTACTTC. Looking up the rest from reference TRBV7-9 and TRBJ2-5 gives the full variable domain: DTGVSQNPRHKITKRGQNVTFRCDPISEHNRLYWYRQTLGQGPEFLTYFQNEAQLEKSRLLSDRFSAERPKGSFSTLEIQRTEQGDSAMYLCASSLVLAGIFGETQYFGPGTRLLVL.

V and J are TRBV6-1 and TRBJ2-4, with D unclear. Germline-derived CDR1 and CDR2 are MNHNS and SASEGT. The CDR3 length is 15 residues. V dropped 7 bases and J dropped 3 bases, with 16 bases sitting between them. The CDR3 sequence is CASTSWLLDKNIQYF. The CDR3 nucleotides are TGTGCCAGCACCTCCTGGCTCTTAGACAAAAACATTCAGTACTTC.

V is TRBV14 and J is TRBJ2-3; D may be TRBD2 (5 bases). Trimming left V 1 base short and J 10 bases short, with 12 bases between. The germline V gene encodes CDR1 SGHDN and CDR2 FVKESK. The CDR3 is 13 amino acids. DNA for the CDR3: TGTGCCAGCAGCCAAGTGGCGGCCGGGGCGCAGTATTTT. Its protein product is CASSQVAAGAQYF.

The chain links TRBV2 to TRBJ1-1; no definite D call. CDR1 is SNHLY, CDR2 FYNNEI, per germline. There are 11 residues in the CDR3. V gave up 7 bases and J gave up 3 bases, with 6 bases separating them. The CDR3 is CASKRDTEAFF. The CDR3 DNA reads as TGTGCCAGCAAAAGGGACACTGAAGCTTTCTTT. Full variable domain (remainder filled in from reference TRBV2 and TRBJ1-1): EPEVTQTPSHQVTQMGQEVILRCVPISNHLYFYWYRQILGQKVEFLVSFYNNEISEKSEIFDDQFSVERPDGSNFTLKIRSTKLEDSAMYFCASKRDTEAFFGQGTRLTVV.

This chain joins TRBV5-4 and TRBJ1-4; TRBD1 is a possible D gene (5 bases). The CDR3 has 14 residues. V lost 0 bases, J lost 4 bases, and 7 bases lay in between. Looked up from germline, CDR1 is SGHNT and CDR2 is YYREEE (reference sequence). CDR3 amino acids: CASSLGGGNEKLFF. CDR3 in DNA: TGTGCCAGCAGCTTGGGGGGCGGTAATGAAAAACTGTTTTTT.

V gene TRBV2 combines with J gene TRBJ2-4, with no clear D. CDR1 and CDR2 (germline): SNHLY, FYNNEI. The CDR3 is 16 amino acids. Trimming pared 0 bases from V and 0 bases from J, leaving 9 bases between. CDR3 coding DNA: TGTGCCAGCAGTGAAGCGCGGCAGATAGCCAAAAACATTCAGTACTTC. It encodes CASSEARQIAKNIQYF.

The CDR3 DNA reads TGCAGCATCCGGACAGGGGGCGCGAGTGGCTACACCTTC. Translated, it gives CSIRTGGASGYTF. The chain employs TRBV29-1 and TRBJ1-2, with 11 nucleotides matching TRBD1. From germline, CDR1 is SQVTM and CDR2 ANQGSEA. This CDR3 spans 13 amino acids. V gave up 8 bases and J gave up 7 bases; unmatched junction bases: 9.

This chain connects TRBV9 to TRBJ1-2; TRBD1 matches at 7 bases. The junction had 8 bases not matched to a gene; V was cut back by 4 bases and J by 8 bases. Germline V gene lookup returns CDR1 SGDLS and CDR2 YYNGEE. This CDR3 comprises 13 residues. CDR3 amino acids: CASSPRQGRGYTF. The CDR3 DNA is TGTGCCAGCAGCCCGAGACAGGGTCGGGGCTACACCTTC. The variable domain in full, completed from reference TRBV9 and TRBJ1-2, reads DSGVTQTPKHLITATGQRVTLRCSPRSGDLSVYWYQQSLDQGLQFLIQYYNGEERAKGNILERFSAQQFPDLHSELNLSSLELGDSALYFCASSPRQGRGYTFGSGTRLTVV.

J is TRBJ1-1 and V is TRBV7-3, with 7 bases fitting TRBD1. This CDR3 has 13 amino acids. Germline V CDR1 and CDR2: SGHTA, FQGTGA. V lost 4 bases and J lost 3; bases outside the gene matches: 2. CDR3 coding DNA: TGTGCCAGCAGCTCGCAGGGGGACACTGAAGCTTTCTTT. It translates to CASSSQGDTEAFF.

The rearrangement joins TRBV5-1 to TRBJ2-1; perhaps TRBD2 as D (7 bases). V lost 2 bases to trimming and J lost 4 bases, with 13 bases between them. The CDR3 runs 15 residues. CDR1 and CDR2 from the germline V gene are SGHRS and YFSETQ. The chain's CDR3 is CASSLNGGPYNEQFF. CDR3 nucleotide sequence: TGCGCCAGCAGCTTAAACGGGGGGCCGTACAATGAGCAGTTCTTC. Supplemented by reference TRBV5-1 and TRBJ2-1, the full variable domain reads KAGVTQTPRYLIKTRGQQVTLSCSPISGHRSVSWYQQTPGQGLQFLFEYFSETQRNKGNFPGRFSGRQFSNSRSEMNVSTLELGDSALYLCASSLNGGPYNEQFFGPGTRLTVL.